This T cell receptor beta chain derives from a study of cytomegalovirus exposure and HLA in healthy donors. Study findings and constraints: Specificity for CMV antigens was confirmed in vitro for a few of the CMV-associated chains.

Details on this clone: Its antigen is unidentified. This sample also contains other DNA sequences that code for the same CDR3.

The CDR3 has 14 residues. Germline V gene lookup returns CDR1 SGHRS and CDR2 YFSETQ. Germline trimming cut 5 bases from V and 3 bases from J; bases unmatched to any gene: 4. The PCR used 60 Vbeta and 13 Jbeta primers. Method: immunoSEQ multiplex PCR; TCRdb's copy keeps in-frame clones and lacks some. The sample holds fewer than 130,000 clones, 74% seen once. Specimen: PBMCs. The source is a middle-aged man in good health and CMV-seropositive. This rearrangement joins TRBV5-1 to TRBJ2-3, with 9 bases matching TRBD1. The CDR3 DNA sequence: TGCGCCAGCAGTTCGACAGGGGGAACAGATACGCAGTATTTT. It codes for CASSSTGGTDTQYF.